Shown below are 5 T cell receptor beta chains from a single sample sequenced in a study of blood T cell repertoires in COVID-19. Using immunoSEQ multiplex PCR, the repertoire was profiled, and TCRdb retains in-frame clones only, with some absent. The data show around 250,000 clones, over 80% seen once. Source material: PBMCs or T cells enriched from blood (not recorded which). The receptor source for this set is a human donor in a cohort exposed to, infected with or recovered from COVID-19 (not recorded which). The donor label of this sample is uncertain.

The chain has TRBV19 and TRBJ2-1; 10 bases match TRBD2. V trimming: 9 bases; J trimming: 4 bases; junction bases outside the gene matches: 6. The length of the CDR3 is 14 residues. Looked up from germline, CDR1 is LNHDA and CDR2 is SQIVND (reference sequence). The DNA of the CDR3 is TGTGCCAGCAGAAGCGGGGGGGATTACAATGAGCAGTTCTTC. It yields the protein CASRSGGDYNEQFF.

The chain uses TRBV27 and TRBJ1-2; 12 bases fit TRBD1. The CDR3 runs to 14 residues. Germline values: CDR1 MNHEY, CDR2 SMNVEV (reference sequence). The trim removed 6 bases at V and 8 bases at J, leaving 7 bases unmatched. CDR3 loop: CASSRDRGQGGYTF. DNA of the CDR3: TGTGCCAGCAGCCGGGACAGGGGGCAAGGCGGCTACACCTTC.

The chain recombines TRBV27 with TRBJ2-7; 7 positions agree with TRBD1. The germline CDR1 and CDR2 sequences are MNHEY and SMNVEV (reference sequence). Trimming took 4 bases from V and 0 from J; bases not matched to a gene: 9. This CDR3 is built from 16 residues. CDR3: CASSSRQGTSSYEQYF. DNA for the CDR3: TGTGCCAGCAGTTCCCGACAGGGCACGAGCTCCTACGAGCAGTACTTC.

J is TRBJ1-4 and V is TRBV19, with TRBD1 matching 10 bases. The germline gives CDR1 LNHDA, CDR2 SQIVND (reference sequence). V trimming: 7 bases; J trimming: 4 bases; junction bases outside the gene matches: 21. There are 20 residues in the CDR3. DNA of the CDR3: TGTGCCAGTACCCCCACTGGGACAGGGGTCCGTAGAAGAGTTAATGAAAAACTGTTTTTT. Translated: CASTPTGTGVRRRVNEKLFF.

The chain combines TRBV19 with TRBJ1-6, with 7 bases that match TRBD1. Germline values: CDR1 LNHDA, CDR2 SQIVND (reference sequence). This CDR3 comprises 14 residues. Trimming cost V 7 bases and J 10 bases; bases outside gene matches: 10. The CDR3 protein is CASTSRQGGSPLHF. Written as DNA, the CDR3 is TGTGCCAGTACCTCACGACAGGGTGGGTCACCCCTCCACTTT.